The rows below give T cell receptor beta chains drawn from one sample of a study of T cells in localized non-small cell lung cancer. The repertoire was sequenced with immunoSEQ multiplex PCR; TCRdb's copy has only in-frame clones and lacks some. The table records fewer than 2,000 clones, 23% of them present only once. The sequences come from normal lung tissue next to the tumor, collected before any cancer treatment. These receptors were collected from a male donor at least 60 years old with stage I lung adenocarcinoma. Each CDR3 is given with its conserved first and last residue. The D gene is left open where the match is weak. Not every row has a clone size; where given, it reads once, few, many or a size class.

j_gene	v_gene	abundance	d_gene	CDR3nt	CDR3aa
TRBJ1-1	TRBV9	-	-	TGTGCCAGCAGCGTAGAGGATGGGCGGACGAACACTGAAGCTTTCTTT	CASSVEDGRTNTEAFF
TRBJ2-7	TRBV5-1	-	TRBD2	TGCGCCAGCAGTGAGTCGCGGTTAGCGGGCGAGCAGTACTTC	CASSESRLAGEQYF
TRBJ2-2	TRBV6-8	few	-	TGTGCCAGCAGTGACGGTGTGGATCCCGGGGAGCTGTTTTTT	CASSDGVDPGELFF
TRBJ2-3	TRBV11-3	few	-	TGTGCCAGCAGCTTAGACAGGGCCCACACAGATACGCAGTATTTT	CASSLDRAHTDTQYF
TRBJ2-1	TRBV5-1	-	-	TGCGCCAGCAGTCTCGACAGGTACTTGGGCAATGAGCAGTTCTTC	CASSLDRYLGNEQFF
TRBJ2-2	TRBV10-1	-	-	TGCGCCAGCAGTCCCTTCAGGGACCCGAACACCGGGGAGCTGTTTTTT	CASSPFRDPNTGELFF
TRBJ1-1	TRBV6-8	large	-	TGTGCCAGCAGTGCACCCAGGGGGAACACTGAAGCTTTCTTT	CASSAPRGNTEAFF
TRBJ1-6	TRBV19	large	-	TGTGCCAGTACTCCGGCCTATAATTCACCCCTCCACTTT	CASTPAYNSPLHF
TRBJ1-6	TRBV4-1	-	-	TGCGCCAGCAGCCAAGATCAAGGATCCGAGGGTTCACCCCTCCACTTT	CASSQDQGSEGSPLHF
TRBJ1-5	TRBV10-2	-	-	TGCGCCAGCAGTGATCAAATTGTGGAGCCCCAGCATTTT	CASSDQIVEPQHF
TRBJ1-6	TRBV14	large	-	TGTGCCAGCAGCCCAACCAGGGGTTCCAATTCACCCCTCCACTTT	CASSPTRGSNSPLHF
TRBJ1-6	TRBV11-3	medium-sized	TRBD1	TGTGCCAGCAGCAGAACAGGGACAGGGAGCAATTCACCCCTCCACTTT	CASSRTGTGSNSPLHF
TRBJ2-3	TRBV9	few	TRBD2	TGTGCCAGCAGCGTAGGCGGGGGGTCCGCAGATACGCAGTATTTT	CASSVGGGSADTQYF
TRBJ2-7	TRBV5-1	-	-	TGCGCCAGCAGCTTGGATCCAAATTCGGGCGAGCAGTACTTC	CASSLDPNSGEQYF
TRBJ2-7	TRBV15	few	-	TGTGCCACCAGCAGAGATCCGGGGGGCCACCATCGCGAGCAGTACTTC	CATSRDPGGHHREQYF